This record looks at one T cell receptor beta chain sequence and its context. What CD8 memory combined were CD45RO+ cells and CCR7-negative CD45RA+ TemRA cells. The data are from a study of shared clonotypes between healthy human individuals. Repertoires were generated with immunoSEQ multiplex PCR, while TCRdb's copy carries only in-frame clones and drops some. The sample has fewer than 850,000 clones, around 91% seen once; the top ten hold less than 40%. This TCR was sampled from a man between 18 and 29 years old in good health. Some clones in this sample may be carry-over from other donors' samples. Source material: memory CD8+ T cells from PBMCs. Documented subset: CD45RO+ cells pooled with CCR7-negative TemRA cells.

As DNA, the CDR3 is TGTGCCAGCAGCACGGGGACAGGGGAGTACGAGCAGTACTTC. The encoded protein is CASSTGTGEYEQYF. The chain couples TRBV9 to TRBJ2-7, with 10 bases matching TRBD1. Germline V gene lookup returns CDR1 SGDLS and CDR2 YYNGEE. V was pared by 4 bases and J by 4 bases, with 5 bases of the junction left unmatched. The CDR3 is 14 amino acids. The full variable domain, with the rest looked up from reference TRBV9 and TRBJ2-7, is DSGVTQTPKHLITATGQRVTLRCSPRSGDLSVYWYQQSLDQGLQFLIQYYNGEERAKGNILERFSAQQFPDLHSELNLSSLELGDSALYFCASSTGTGEYEQYFGPGTRLTVT.